The 25 T cell receptor beta chains listed next were all sequenced from one sample in a study of regulatory T cells in long-lasting Graves disease. The time point is: newly diagnosed GD, antithyroid drugs for less than 3 months. The TCR library was prepared using RNA isolated from PBMCs. CDR3 regions were amplified by Arm-PCR using iRepertoire HTBI primers to build TCR beta libraries. A single record per CDR3 protein comes from TCRdb applying MiXCR to the multiplex PCR reads. The data show 500,000 to 700,000 distinct CDR3 sequences, roughly 15% seen once. This sample also belongs to another study, concerning T cells in Graves' hyperthyroidism and ophthalmopathy.

The specimen comprised peripheral blood mononuclear cells (PBMCs), sampled at new diagnosis, from a patient treated with antithyroid drugs. Receptors originate from a woman in her twenties or thirties with Graves disease.

The sample holds many counts of this clonotype. The V and J genes are TRBV7-2 and TRBJ2-5; 8 bases fit TRBD2. This CDR3 contains 17 residues. Germline V gives CDR1 SGHTA, CDR2 FQGNSA. With V trimmed by 1 base and J by 4 bases, 11 bases remained unmatched. DNA for the CDR3: TGTGCCAGCAGCTTAGGTAGCCTAGCGGGTGTCGGAGAGACCCAGTACTTC. Encoded protein: CASSLGSLAGVGETQYF.

This clonotype has ten or more counts. The chain combines TRBV11-2 with TRBJ2-3, with TRBD2 identical over 7 bases. Per germline, CDR1 SGHAT and CDR2 FQNNGV. The CDR3 contains 11 residues. V dropped 7 bases and J dropped 8; count of bases not matched to a gene: 3. This CDR3 is CASTPGGTQYF. DNA for the CDR3: TGTGCCAGCACCCCGGGGGGTACGCAGTATTTT.

Remarks on this clonotype: A much larger clone differs by one base, so this may be a read error. The CDR3 protein is CASSSKLRPGLAGRSIQYF. CDR3 nucleotides: TGTGCCAGCAGCTCAAAACTCCGTCCGGGACTAGCAGGGCGTTCGATCCAGTACTTC. The chain joins TRBV11-2 to TRBJ2-5; the match to TRBD2 covers 9 bases. Germline assignment: CDR1 SGHAT and CDR2 FQNNGV. This CDR3 is 19 amino acids long. V was clipped by 4 bases and J by 10 bases; unmatched bases: 25.

This clonotype was detected a few times. The V call is TRBV25-1, the J call TRBJ1-6; D may be TRBD1 (5 bases). The CDR3 is 16 amino acids. The V end was cut by 0 bases, the J end by 9 bases, with 15 bases between. Germline V gene data show CDR1 as MGHDK and CDR2 as SYGVNS. This CDR3 is CASSEYGGFVASPLHF. The CDR3 nucleotides are TGTGCCAGCAGTGAATATGGGGGTTTTGTCGCTTCACCCCTCCACTTT.

The rearrangement joins TRBV5-4 to TRBJ2-1; 12 nucleotides line up with TRBD2. Germline loops: CDR1 SGHNT, CDR2 YYREEE (reference sequence). The length of the CDR3 is 18 residues. V shed 5 bases and J 0 bases; nucleotides not matched to a gene: 9. The CDR3 DNA follows: TGTGCCAGCAGTCCACCGGGACTAGCGGGCTACTCCTACAATGAGCAGTTCTTC. Translation: CASSPPGLAGYSYNEQFF.

The CDR3 coding sequence is TGTGCCAGCAGCCAAGATCGGGCGGTGCAGTACTTC. Amino acid sequence: CASSQDRAVQYF. The rearrangement links TRBV14 to TRBJ2-7; no reliable D call. The germline V gene encodes CDR1 SGHDN and CDR2 FVKESK. The CDR3 totals 12 residues. V was clipped by 0 bases and J by 9 bases, with 9 bases between them.

This clonotype was recorded at least ten times. The V call is TRBV28, the J call TRBJ2-7; 7 bases agree with TRBD1. The germline gives CDR1 MDHEN, CDR2 SYDVKM. CDR3 length: 15 residues. V was clipped by 3 bases and J by 2 bases; unmatched bases: 7. In DNA form, the CDR3 reads TGTGCCAGCAGTTTTGTTGGGACAGAAACCTACGAGCAGTACTTC. This gives the protein CASSFVGTETYEQYF.

This clonotype was counted many times. The DNA for the CDR3 is TGTGCCAGCAGCCCCGACCAGAGGAAATATAGCAATCAGCCCCAGCATTTT. Amino acids: CASSPDQRKYSNQPQHF. The chain joins TRBV7-2 to TRBJ1-5; D is unclear. The CDR3 covers 17 residues. CDR1 SGHTA and CDR2 FQGNSA come from the germline V gene. The V end lost 5 bases, the J end lost 0 bases, and 17 bases lay between the germline ends.

This clonotype occurred many times. The chain uses TRBV12-3 or TRBV12-4 and TRBJ2-3; TRBD2 aligns across 8 bases. V gave up 5 bases and J gave up 0 bases; unmatched junction bases: 4. This CDR3 has 15 residues. The CDR3 nucleotides are TGTGCCAGCAGTGACTCTAGCGGGAGCACAGATACGCAGTATTTT. Encoded protein: CASSDSSGSTDTQYF.

This clonotype has at least ten counts. The chain couples TRBV5-6 to TRBJ1-1; D perhaps matches TRBD1 (5 bases). Germline V lookup: CDR1 SGHDT, CDR2 YYEEEE. The CDR3 has 13 amino acids. V lost 4 bases and J lost 5, with 12 bases in between. The CDR3 loop reads CASSRTGETEAFF. The CDR3 DNA is TGTGCCAGCAGCCGGACGGGGGAAACTGAAGCTTTCTTT. The variable domain in full, completed from reference TRBV5-6 and TRBJ1-1, reads DAGVTQSPTHLIKTRGQQVTLRCSPKSGHDTVSWYQQALGQGPQFIFQYYEEEERQRGNFPDRFSGHQFPNYSSELNVNALLLGDSALYLCASSRTGETEAFFGQGTRLTVV.

In its sample, this clonotype was seen many times. The chain employs TRBV7-9 and TRBJ1-1; D is unresolved. V lost 4 bases, J lost 2 bases, and 11 bases lay in between. The germline CDR1 and CDR2 sequences are SEHNR and FQNEAQ (reference sequence). The CDR3 runs to 14 residues. In DNA, the CDR3 is TGTGCCAGCAGCTCACAACTTAGTAACACTGAAGCTTTCTTT. Translating gives CASSSQLSNTEAFF.

This chain's CDR3 is CASSLPDRVTSVHTEAFF. Written as DNA, the CDR3 is TGTGCCAGCAGTCTCCCCGACAGGGTCACGAGCGTCCACACTGAAGCTTTCTTT. This chain uses TRBV28 with TRBJ1-1; 7 nucleotides line up with TRBD1. With V trimmed by 5 bases and J by 3 bases, 18 bases remained unmatched. CDR1 is MDHEN, CDR2 SYDVKM, per germline. The CDR3 runs 18 residues.

The J gene is TRBJ1-5, the V gene TRBV27; 9 positions agree with TRBD1. The CDR3 is 17 amino acids. With 6 bases clipped from V and 8 bases from J, the junction kept 17 bases outside the gene matches. The germline V gene has CDR1 MNHEY and CDR2 SMNVEV (reference sequence). CDR3 in DNA: TGTGCCAGCAGCCGCCGGCCGGACAGGGGTCTAAGCGAGCCCCAGCATTTT. Residues: CASSRRPDRGLSEPQHF.

This chain links TRBV30 with TRBJ2-1, with TRBD2 identical over 10 bases. CDR1 and CDR2 (germline): GTSNPN, SVGIG (reference sequence). The CDR3 length is 15 residues. J lost 7 bases, V lost 3 bases, and 9 bases had no gene match. CDR3 bases: TGTGCCTGGAGGCCAGGGCTAGCGGGGGATAATGAGCAGTTCTTC. Its translation: CAWRPGLAGDNEQFF. The complete variable domain, with remaining parts taken from reference TRBV30 and TRBJ2-1, reads SQTIHQWPATLVQPVGSPLSLECTVEGTSNPNLYWYRQAAGRGLQLLFYSVGIGQISSEVPQNLSASRPQDRQFILSSKKLLLSDSGFYLCAWRPGLAGDNEQFFGPGTRLTVL.

This clonotype was counted a few times. The chain joins TRBV6-2 or TRBV6-3 to TRBJ2-7; the D is unclear. The germline V gene encodes CDR1 MNHEY and CDR2 SVGEGT. The CDR3 runs 11 residues. V was clipped by 2 bases and J by 7 bases, with 6 bases between them. The CDR3, as DNA: TGTGCCAGCAGTTACCCCCAGGAGCAGTACTTC. Its protein product is CASSYPQEQYF.

This clonotype was seen many times. The J gene is TRBJ1-1, the V gene TRBV30; maybe TRBD1 (6 bases). The CDR3 has 13 amino acids. V was shortened by 7 bases and J by 4 bases, with 16 bases between the two germline ends. Germline V gene sequence: CDR1 GTSNPN, CDR2 SVGIG (reference sequence). The CDR3 sequence is CASRGDLGTEAFF. CDR3 sequence (DNA): TGTGCCTCGAGGGGGGATCTTGGCACTGAAGCTTTCTTT.

This clonotype has more than one count but fewer than ten. The chain couples TRBV20-1 to TRBJ2-7; 10 bases are a match to TRBD1. The germline CDR1 and CDR2 sequences are DFQATT and SNEGSKA (reference sequence). The CDR3 is 15 residues long. Trimming removed 1 base from V and 0 bases from J; junction bases left unmatched: 3. The CDR3 region is CSARAWDRGSYEQYF. CDR3 DNA sequence: TGCAGTGCTAGAGCGTGGGACAGGGGCTCCTACGAGCAGTACTTC.

This clonotype was found many times. The chain is built from TRBV28 and TRBJ2-3, with D unclear. From germline, CDR1 is MDHEN and CDR2 SYDVKM. V was shortened by 5 bases and J by 0 bases, with 12 bases between the two germline ends. The CDR3 runs to 15 residues. This CDR3 is CASSAFPPSTDTQYF. The DNA for the CDR3 is TGTGCCAGCAGTGCCTTTCCACCTAGCACAGATACGCAGTATTTT.

This clonotype was seen repeatedly, ten times or more. This chain connects TRBV24-1 to TRBJ1-2; 7 positions agree with TRBD1. The CDR3 has 13 residues. Trimming at V came to 4 bases and at J to 6 bases, leaving 4 bases not matched to a gene. CDR1 and CDR2 from the germline V gene are KGHDR and SFDVKD. The CDR3 is CATSDSDRNGYTF. In DNA form, the CDR3 reads TGTGCCACCAGTGACTCGGACAGGAATGGCTACACCTTC.

Comment on this clonotype: A read error may account for a junction end that differs from germline. The chain has TRBV6-1 and TRBJ2-1; 7 nucleotides align to TRBD2. The CDR3 loop spans 14 amino acids. Per the germline V gene, CDR1 is MNHNS and CDR2 is SASEGT. CDR3 protein: CASTFAGAGNERFF. DNA of the CDR3: TGTGCCAGCACCTTTGCGGGAGCTGGCAATGAGCGGTTCTTC.

This clonotype was counted a few times. The CDR3 nucleotides are TGTGCCAGCAGGGACCGACAGGAAGCTTTCTTT. Translating it yields CASRDRQEAFF. This rearrangement joins TRBV6-1 to TRBJ1-1; possible D gene TRBD1, 5 bases. Germline CDR1 MNHNS, CDR2 SASEGT. CDR3 length equals 11 residues. V gave up 6 bases and J gave up 8 bases, with 10 bases separating them.

This clonotype appeared a few times. The chain employs TRBV7-9 and TRBJ1-4, with a tentative D call TRBD1 (6 bases). The germline V and J ends were trimmed by 4 bases and 6 bases, with 15 bases remaining between them. The CDR3 has 15 amino acids. Per germline, CDR1 SEHNR and CDR2 FQNEAQ (reference sequence). Written as DNA, the CDR3 is TGTGCCAGCAGCTCCCCCCCGGGGGCCGATGAAAAACTGTTTTTT. Its translation: CASSSPPGADEKLFF.

The table lists this clonotype with many counts. The V gene is TRBV2, the J gene TRBJ2-3, with TRBD2 matching 8 bases. The CDR3 contains 14 residues. Trimming removed 3 bases from V and 6 bases from J; junction bases left unmatched: 5. Germline CDR1 is SNHLY and CDR2 is FYNNEI. CDR3 protein: CASSDQRESDTQYF. CDR3 sequence (DNA): TGTGCCAGCAGTGATCAGCGGGAGTCGGATACGCAGTATTTT.

J is TRBJ1-1 and V is TRBV5-6; the match to TRBD1 covers 9 bases. This CDR3 has 17 amino acids. CDR1 is SGHDT and CDR2 is YYEEEE in the germline V gene. Trimming at V came to 0 bases and at J to 1 base, leaving 7 bases not matched to a gene. The CDR3 is CASSLVTGGARNTEAFF. In nucleotides, the CDR3 is TGTGCCAGCAGCTTGGTCACAGGGGGCGCTCGGAACACTGAAGCTTTCTTT.

This clonotype showed up many times. The V and J genes are TRBV27 and TRBJ1-1; tentative D call: TRBD1 (6 bases). The ends were cut back, 4 bases at V and 1 base at J, with 10 bases in the middle. The CDR3 has 14 amino acids. Germline V gene lookup returns CDR1 MNHEY and CDR2 SMNVEV (reference sequence). In DNA, the CDR3 is TGTGCCAGCAGTTACGGGGGCCGGAACACTGAAGCTTTCTTT. This codes for CASSYGGRNTEAFF.